Sequencing of this T cell receptor beta chain was carried out in a study of beta chain features in type 1 diabetes. Expressed TCRB transcripts were sequenced, since all the RNA that had been isolated was reverse transcribed. Naive, central memory and regulatory T cell samples came to a mean of approximately 3.57 million reads. Generated by immunoSEQ multiplex PCR, the TCRdb table keeps only in-frame clones and is missing some. The sample carries some 350,000 clones, approximately 13% recorded once. Remarks on this clone: What it binds is not known.

The V gene end was trimmed by 4 bases and the J gene end by 5 bases; junction bases not matched to a gene: 8. The CDR3 extends over 15 amino acids. Germline V CDR1 and CDR2: SGHRS, YFSETQ. Points from the study as a whole: Shortening that was moderate but significant affected the TCRB CDR3s of Type 1 diabetes patients in all four CD4+ subsets.

This clonotype originated in a woman younger than 35 with type 1 diabetes. The V and J genes are TRBV5-1 and TRBJ2-1, with 8 bases that match TRBD2. Sequences were obtained from naive CD4+ T cells from blood. The CDR3 spells CASSPWLAGNNEQFF. The CDR3 bases are TGCGCCAGCAGCCCATGGCTAGCGGGCAACAATGAGCAGTTCTTC.